This T cell receptor beta chain comes out of a study of Ad26.COV2.S vaccination and SARS-CoV-2 variants. Study summary: Recipients of Ad26.COV2.S got it intramuscularly, once or twice 56 days apart.

Germline V gene data show CDR1 as SGHNT and CDR2 as YYREEE (reference sequence). Trimming shortened V by 3 bases and J by 1 base, and 10 bases separated the two germline ends. This CDR3 is 15 amino acids long. Method: immunoSEQ multiplex PCR; TCRdb's copy keeps in-frame clones and lacks some. The table records about 400,000 clones, approximately 91% of them present only once. Noted treatment: about 20 received Ad26.COV2.S at low or high dose, single or two shots; roughly 5 received placebo; per-sample allocation not given. The study sampled participants on day 63 after the first vaccine or placebo injection. The table lists this clone with a count of one.

The chain carries TRBV5-4 and TRBJ2-2; D not resolved. Sequenced here: peripheral blood, sampled in a trial of Ad26.COV2.S vaccine versus placebo. The source is a person aged 18-60 years who received the Ad26.COV2.S COVID-19 vaccine or a placebo. The CDR3 sequence: CASSWPGQNTGELFF. The CDR3 bases are TGTGCCAGCAGCTGGCCCGGGCAGAACACCGGGGAGCTGTTTTTT.